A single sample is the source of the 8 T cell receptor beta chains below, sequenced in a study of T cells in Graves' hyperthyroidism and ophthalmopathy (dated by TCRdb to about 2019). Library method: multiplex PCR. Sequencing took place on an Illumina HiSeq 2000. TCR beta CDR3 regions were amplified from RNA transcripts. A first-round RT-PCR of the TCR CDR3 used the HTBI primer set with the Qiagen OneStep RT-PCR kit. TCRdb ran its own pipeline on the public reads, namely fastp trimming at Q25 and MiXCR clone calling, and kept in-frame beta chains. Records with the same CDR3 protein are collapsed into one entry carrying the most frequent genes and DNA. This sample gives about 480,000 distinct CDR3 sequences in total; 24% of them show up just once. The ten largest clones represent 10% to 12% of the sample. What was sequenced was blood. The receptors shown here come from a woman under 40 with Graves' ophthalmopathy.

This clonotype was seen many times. CDR3 residues: CASSSTDASLAKNIQYF. DNA for the CDR3: TGTGCCAGCAGTTCCACGGACGCCTCCTTAGCCAAAAACATTCAGTACTTC. The rearrangement uses TRBV27 and TRBJ2-4; unclear D gene. Germline loops: CDR1 MNHEY, CDR2 SMNVEV (reference sequence). This CDR3 is built from 17 residues. V was shortened by 4 bases and J by 0 bases, with 16 bases between the two germline ends.

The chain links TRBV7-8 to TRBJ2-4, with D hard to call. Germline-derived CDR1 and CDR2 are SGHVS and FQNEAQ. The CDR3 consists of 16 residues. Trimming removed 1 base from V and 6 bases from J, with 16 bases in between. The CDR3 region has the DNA TGTGCCAGCAGCTTAGGATGGCTGGGGATCGGAAACATTCAGTACTTC. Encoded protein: CASSLGWLGIGNIQYF.

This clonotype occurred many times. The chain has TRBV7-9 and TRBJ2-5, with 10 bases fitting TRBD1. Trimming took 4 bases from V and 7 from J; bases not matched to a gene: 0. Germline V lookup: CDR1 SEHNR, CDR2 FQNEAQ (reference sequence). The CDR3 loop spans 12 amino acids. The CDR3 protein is CASSWTGGTQYF. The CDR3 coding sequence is TGTGCCAGCAGCTGGACAGGGGGGACCCAGTACTTC.

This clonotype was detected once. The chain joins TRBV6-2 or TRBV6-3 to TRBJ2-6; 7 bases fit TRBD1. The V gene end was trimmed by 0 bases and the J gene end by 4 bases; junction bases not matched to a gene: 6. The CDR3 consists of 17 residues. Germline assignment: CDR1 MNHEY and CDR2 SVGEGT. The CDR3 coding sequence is TGTGCCAGCAGTTACTCTAAAAGGGGGCCCGGGGCCAACGTCCTGACTTTC. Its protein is CASSYSKRGPGANVLTF.

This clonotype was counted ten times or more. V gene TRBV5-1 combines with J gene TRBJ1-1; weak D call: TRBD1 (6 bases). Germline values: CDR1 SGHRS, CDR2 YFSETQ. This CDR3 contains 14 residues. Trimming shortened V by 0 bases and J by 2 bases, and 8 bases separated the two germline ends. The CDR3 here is CASSLEGHNTEAFF. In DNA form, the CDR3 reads TGCGCCAGCAGCTTGGAGGGACACAACACTGAAGCTTTCTTT.

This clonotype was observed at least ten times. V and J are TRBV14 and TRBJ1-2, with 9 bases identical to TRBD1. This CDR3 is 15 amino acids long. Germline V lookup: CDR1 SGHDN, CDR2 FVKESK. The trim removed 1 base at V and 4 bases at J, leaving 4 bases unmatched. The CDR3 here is CASSQGLGQGYGYTF. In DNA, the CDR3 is TGTGCCAGCAGCCAAGGACTGGGACAGGGCTATGGCTACACCTTC.

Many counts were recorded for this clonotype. CDR3 region: CASSADRVYGYTF. CDR3 nucleotide sequence: TGTGCCAGCAGCGCCGACAGGGTCTATGGCTACACCTTC. The chain uses TRBV6-5 and TRBJ1-2; 7 bases are a match to TRBD1. CDR1 MNHEY and CDR2 SVGAGI come from the germline V gene. J lost 4 bases, V lost 6 bases, and 5 bases had no gene match. The CDR3 contains 13 residues.

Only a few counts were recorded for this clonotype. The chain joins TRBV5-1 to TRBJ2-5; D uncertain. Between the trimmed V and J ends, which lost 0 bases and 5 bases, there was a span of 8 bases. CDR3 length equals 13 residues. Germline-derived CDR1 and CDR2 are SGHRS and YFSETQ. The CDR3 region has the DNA TGCGCCAGCAGCTTGGTGAGGACGGAGACCCAGTACTTC. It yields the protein CASSLVRTETQYF.